The 14 T cell receptor beta chains presented below share a single source sample, sequenced in a study of blood T cell repertoires in COVID-19. Profiling relied on immunoSEQ multiplex PCR, and the TCRdb table lists in-frame clones only, not all of them. The sample includes about 370,000 clones, roughly nine tenths seen only once; the top ten take 0.9% to 1.1%. The specimen was PBMCs or T cells enriched from blood (not recorded which). The receptors were sampled from a man aged 18 to 29 who had recovered from COVID-19.

The chain employs TRBV28 and TRBJ1-5; D perhaps matches TRBD1 (6 bases). This CDR3 region has 13 residues. Germline V gene data show CDR1 as MDHEN and CDR2 as SYDVKM. The V and J ends lost 5 bases and 4 bases respectively, with 9 bases between them. CDR3 bases: TGTGCCAGCAGTCAGCAGGGGAATCAGCCCCAGCATTTT. Amino acids: CASSQQGNQPQHF.

In this sample, this clone turned up once. This chain connects TRBV12-3 or TRBV12-4 to TRBJ2-4, with D possibly being TRBD2 (6 bases). The CDR3 runs 13 residues. Trimming took off 3 bases at V and 6 bases at J, with 9 bases between the two ends. The CDR3 loop is CASSFWDSNIQYF. The DNA for the CDR3 is TGTGCCAGCAGTTTCTGGGACTCAAACATTCAGTACTTC.

The chain joins TRBV5-1 to TRBJ1-3, with a tentative D call TRBD1 (5 bases). V was clipped by 0 bases and J by 4 bases, with 11 bases between them. CDR1 is SGHRS and CDR2 is YFSETQ in the germline V gene. This CDR3 spans 15 amino acids. CDR3 sequence: CASSLDGRGGNTIYF. The CDR3, as DNA: TGCGCCAGCAGCTTGGATGGGAGGGGAGGAAACACCATATATTTT.

The chain recombines TRBV12-3 or TRBV12-4 with TRBJ1-1; maybe TRBD1 (6 bases). The CDR3 length is 12 residues. V lost 4 bases and J 9 bases, leaving 12 bases between the germline ends. CDR3 nucleotides: TGTGCCAGCAGTTCCGACAGGTTGAAAGCTTTCTTT. Amino acids: CASSSDRLKAFF.

The J gene is TRBJ1-3, the V gene TRBV10-3; D perhaps matches TRBD1 (6 bases). The CDR3 is 13 residues long. The germline CDR1 and CDR2 sequences are ENHRY and SYGVKD. V lost 5 bases to trimming and J lost 1 base, with 6 bases between them. This CDR3 reads CAISQGSGNTIYF. The CDR3 DNA reads TGTGCCATCAGTCAGGGGTCTGGAAACACCATATATTTT.

The chain joins TRBV5-4 to TRBJ2-7; 7 positions match TRBD2. The CDR3 runs 15 residues. Trimming took 0 bases from V and 1 from J; bases not matched to a gene: 4. Germline V gene sequence: CDR1 SGHNT, CDR2 YYREEE (reference sequence). CDR3 nucleotide sequence: TGTGCCAGCAGCTTGGAGAGCGGGGCTTCCTACGAGCAGTACTTC. It translates to CASSLESGASYEQYF.

This clone occurred a few times. CDR3 amino acids: CASSWSGYTEAFF. Written as DNA, the CDR3 is TGTGCCAGCAGCTGGTCGGGGTACACTGAAGCTTTCTTT. V and J are TRBV7-3 and TRBJ1-1; D uncertain. The CDR3 extends over 13 amino acids. Per germline, CDR1 SGHTA and CDR2 FQGTGA. V was clipped by 4 bases and J by 3 bases, with 9 bases between them.

The chain couples TRBV5-1 to TRBJ2-7; 9 bases are shared with TRBD1. Germline V lookup: CDR1 SGHRS, CDR2 YFSETQ. The CDR3 totals 15 residues. The trim removed 2 bases at V and 3 bases at J, leaving 6 bases unmatched. CDR3 amino acids: CASSLTPGQGYEQYF. CDR3 DNA: TGCGCCAGCAGCTTAACCCCGGGACAGGGCTACGAGCAGTACTTC.

This chain uses TRBV6-5 with TRBJ1-6; TRBD1 is a possible D gene (5 bases). This CDR3 contains 14 residues. CDR1 MNHEY and CDR2 SVGAGI come from the germline V gene. V lost 6 bases, J lost 6 bases, and 12 bases lay in between. The CDR3, as DNA: TGTGCCAGCAGCCTCAGGACATCTAATTCACCCCTCCACTTT. As protein: CASSLRTSNSPLHF.

V and J are TRBV27 and TRBJ1-4; TRBD1 matches 9 bases. CDR3 length: 20 amino acids. Germline loops: CDR1 MNHEY, CDR2 SMNVEV (reference sequence). Trimming removed 2 bases from V and 0 bases from J; junction bases left unmatched: 13. CDR3 loop: CASSLEPPGQGTATNEKLFF. In DNA form, the CDR3 reads TGTGCCAGCAGTTTAGAGCCTCCGGGACAGGGAACTGCAACTAATGAAAAACTGTTTTTT.

The chain joins TRBV6-8 to TRBJ2-3; 10 bases are shared with TRBD2. CDR1 and CDR2 from the germline V gene are MNHGY and SAAAGT. V lost 5 bases, J lost 0 bases, and 8 bases stayed unmatched. This CDR3 is 17 amino acids long. The DNA for the CDR3 is TGTGCCAGCAGTGGATCTCAGCGGGGGGGTAGCACAGATACGCAGTATTTT. This sequence encodes CASSGSQRGGSTDTQYF.

V is TRBV4-3 and J is TRBJ2-2; 7 nucleotides line up with TRBD1. With V trimmed by 0 bases and J by 1 base, 2 bases remained unmatched. The CDR3 is made up of 16 amino acids. Germline-derived CDR1 and CDR2 are LGHNA and YSLEER. The CDR3 coding sequence is TGCGCCAGCAGCCAAGATAGGACAGGGAACACCGGGGAGCTGTTTTTT. It codes for CASSQDRTGNTGELFF.

The chain couples TRBV10-2 to TRBJ2-7; 8 bases fit TRBD1. J gave up 3 bases and V 4 bases, and 8 bases lay outside the gene matches. This CDR3 has 15 residues. Germline V gene data show CDR1 as WSHSY and CDR2 as SAAADI. In DNA, the CDR3 is TGCGCCAGCAGTGCCTGGACAGGGAGCGGCTACGAGCAGTACTTC. Its translation: CASSAWTGSGYEQYF.

This rearrangement joins TRBV11-3 to TRBJ2-1, with 8 bases lining up with TRBD1. The CDR3 loop spans 15 amino acids. Germline trimming cut 5 bases from V and 2 bases from J; bases unmatched to any gene: 5. CDR1 and CDR2 (germline): SGHNT, YENEEA. CDR3 sequence reads: CASSPGQAPYNEQFF. The CDR3 DNA follows: TGTGCCAGCAGCCCGGGACAGGCCCCCTACAATGAGCAGTTCTTC.